Listed here are 2 T cell receptor beta chains from one sample, sequenced in a study of blood T cell repertoires in COVID-19 (dated by TCRdb to 2020 to 2022). Libraries were built with the immunoSEQ multiplex PCR assay. TCRdb holds this immuneACCESS table with in-frame rearrangements only. Some clones are missing; in checked studies, unresolved V genes explain under half, and the rest has no known cause. The sample table shows approximately 250,000 clones, and more than 80% are seen once. 2% to 2.5% of the sample lies in the top ten. Material: peripheral blood. The receptors originated from a man aged 30 to 45 who had recovered from COVID-19.

This rearrangement joins TRBV4-1 to TRBJ2-1; 11 bases agree with TRBD2. Germline loops: CDR1 MGHRA, CDR2 YSYEKL. Losses at the gene ends were 1 base for V and 9 bases for J; bases not matched to a gene: 5. CDR3 length: 15 amino acids. The CDR3 loop reads CASSQGSGGAGEQFF. CDR3 bases: TGCGCCAGCAGCCAAGGTAGCGGGGGGGCAGGTGAGCAGTTCTTC.

The chain joins TRBV29-1 to TRBJ1-2; a possible D gene is TRBD1 (6 bases). Germline-derived CDR1 and CDR2 are SQVTM and ANQGSEA. This CDR3 contains 15 residues. The chain's CDR3 is CSFAEVRDTVYGYTF. As DNA, the CDR3 is TGCAGTTTCGCGGAGGTCCGGGACACAGTCTATGGCTACACCTTC.